One and the same sample provided the 29 T cell receptor beta chains below, sequenced in a study of CD4 T cells in relation to SARS-CoV-2 and coronaviruses. Antigen specificity for these receptors is unknown. Unexposed donor CD4+ T cells date from about 2011-2018, before the COVID-19 pandemic. CD4+ T cells were isolated from the cells after more than 8 days of culture. Here immunoSEQ multiplex PCR was the method, and the copy in TCRdb shows in-frame clones only, minus some. The sample lists 15,000 to 20,000 clones, roughly 80% occurring once. The sample consisted of CD4+ T cells from PBMCs, cultured in vitro. The receptors originated from a human donor in good health.

The chain employs TRBV11-2 and TRBJ2-7; D ambiguous. From germline, CDR1 is SGHAT and CDR2 FQNNGV. Deletions cut 9 bases from V and 3 bases from J, with 21 bases between. CDR3 length: 15 amino acids. The DNA of the CDR3 is TGTGCCAGTCGGGCCGGGTATGCTTGGGGCTACGAGCAGTACTTC. It specifies CASRAGYAWGYEQYF.

CDR3 nucleotide sequence: TGTGCCAGCAGTGTTAAGTCAGGGCAAGAGACCCAGTACTTC. Translating it yields CASSVKSGQETQYF. The chain uses TRBV25-1 and TRBJ2-5; D is possibly TRBD1 (5 bases). Between the trimmed V and J ends, which lost 4 bases and 2 bases, there was a span of 11 bases. The CDR3 spans 14 residues. CDR1 MGHDK and CDR2 SYGVNS come from the germline V gene.

This chain connects TRBV4-2 to TRBJ1-2; D is undetermined. The CDR3 covers 15 residues. CDR1 and CDR2 (germline): LGHNA, YNFKEQ. Deletions cut 0 bases from V and 4 bases from J, with 12 bases between. The CDR3 reads CASSQESRDSYGYTF. DNA for the CDR3: TGTGCCAGCAGCCAAGAGAGTAGGGATAGCTATGGCTACACCTTC.

The chain couples TRBV7-9 to TRBJ1-2; tentatively, D is TRBD1 (5 bases). Germline CDR1 and CDR2: SEHNR and FQNEAQ (reference sequence). The CDR3 consists of 12 residues. With 0 bases removed from V and 7 bases from J, the gap between germline ends came to 6 bases. In nucleotides, the CDR3 is TGTGCCAGCAGCTTAGCTGGGGCTGGCTACACCTTC. This codes for CASSLAGAGYTF.

The chain recombines TRBV19 with TRBJ1-6; 8 positions match TRBD1. J gave up 18 bases and V 5 bases, and 15 bases lay outside the gene matches. From germline, CDR1 is LNHDA and CDR2 SQIVND (reference sequence). The CDR3 has 14 amino acids. CDR3 bases: TGTGCCAGTAGTGTCCGGACAGGGAATTCACCGGCCCACTTT. Translating gives CASSVRTGNSPAHF.

The chain links TRBV9 to TRBJ1-4; D remains ambiguous. V lost 4 bases, J lost 3 bases, and 19 bases lay in between. CDR1 is SGDLS, CDR2 YYNGEE, per germline. The length of the CDR3 is 17 residues. The CDR3 DNA reads as TGTGCCAGCAGCCTTCGAGACGGGCGCTCGTCTAATGAAAAACTGTTTTTT. Amino acids: CASSLRDGRSSNEKLFF.

The chain recombines TRBV9 with TRBJ1-2, with TRBD1 matching over 7 bases. This CDR3 is 17 amino acids long. Germline assignment: CDR1 SGDLS and CDR2 YYNGEE. The trim removed 3 bases at V and 6 bases at J, leaving 17 bases unmatched. DNA for the CDR3: TGTGCCAGCAGCGAAAACCCCTCCGACAGGGTGGGTAATGGCTACACCTTC. It codes for CASSENPSDRVGNGYTF.

The chain employs TRBV6-5 and TRBJ2-3, with 13 positions matching TRBD2. From germline, CDR1 is MNHEY and CDR2 SVGAGI. The V segment lost 6 bases and the J segment 0 bases; nucleotides outside the gene matches: 0. The CDR3 covers 15 residues. The CDR3 is CASRGLAGSTDTQYF. DNA of the CDR3: TGTGCCAGCAGGGGACTAGCGGGAAGCACAGATACGCAGTATTTT.

The V gene is TRBV7-9, the J gene TRBJ2-3; perhaps TRBD1 as D (6 bases). V was cut by 5 bases and J by 4 bases, with 16 bases left in between. The CDR3 is made up of 15 amino acids. In germline, CDR1 is SEHNR, CDR2 FQNEAQ (reference sequence). The CDR3 is CASSGPGSGADTQYF. The CDR3 DNA reads TGTGCCAGCAGCGGACCAGGGTCAGGGGCAGATACGCAGTATTTT.

The chain couples TRBV7-8 to TRBJ2-5; 13 bases align to TRBD2. The germline CDR1 and CDR2 sequences are SGHVS and FQNEAQ. This CDR3 has 16 residues. The V gene end was trimmed by 5 bases and the J gene end by 0 bases; junction bases not matched to a gene: 3. This CDR3 reads CASSILAGGYQETQYF. The CDR3, as DNA: TGTGCCAGCAGCATACTAGCGGGAGGGTACCAAGAGACCCAGTACTTC.

V gene TRBV11-2 combines with J gene TRBJ1-3; no reliable D call. V was clipped by 1 base and J by 0 bases, with 10 bases between them. The CDR3 is 16 amino acids. CDR1 SGHAT and CDR2 FQNNGV come from the germline V gene. CDR3 sequence: CASSLVIAYSGNTIYF. CDR3 nucleotide sequence: TGTGCCAGCAGCTTAGTCATCGCGTACTCTGGAAACACCATATATTTT. Full variable domain (outside the CDR3, taken from reference TRBV11-2 and TRBJ1-3): EAGVAQSPRYKIIEKRQSVAFWCNPISGHATLYWYQQILGQGPKLLIQFQNNGVVDDSQLPKDRFSAERLKGVDSTLKIQPAKLEDSAVYLCASSLVIAYSGNTIYFGEGSWLTVV.

This clone was recorded a few times. V usage is TRBV12-3 or TRBV12-4 and J usage is TRBJ2-4; D possibly corresponds to TRBD1 (5 bases). CDR3 length equals 13 residues. V was clipped by 6 bases and J by 8 bases, with 14 bases between them. CDR3 in amino acids: CASSGTGAYIQYF. CDR3 in DNA: TGTGCCAGCAGCGGCACTGGGGCCTACATTCAGTACTTC.

The genes are TRBV7-2 and TRBJ2-4; maybe TRBD2 (5 bases). Trimming left V 5 bases short and J 7 bases short, with 15 bases between. Per the germline V gene, CDR1 is SGHTA and CDR2 is FQGNSA. This CDR3 comprises 14 residues. The CDR3 nucleotides are TGTGCCAGCAGCCCCGGCGGGCTTCCGAACATTCAGTACTTC. Amino acid sequence: CASSPGGLPNIQYF.

This chain joins TRBV6-2 or TRBV6-3 and TRBJ2-3, with TRBD2 matching 15 bases. The germline gives CDR1 MNHEY, CDR2 SVGEGT. With V trimmed by 5 bases and J by 5 bases, 5 bases remained unmatched. CDR3 length: 16 residues. The CDR3 protein is CASSPGLAGGLDTQYF. The CDR3 DNA sequence: TGTGCCAGCAGTCCGGGACTAGCGGGGGGATTAGATACGCAGTATTTT.

For this clone: Sequence at one end of the junction differs from germline and may be a read error. The chain couples TRBV7-7 to TRBJ2-5; D may match TRBD1 or TRBD2 (7 bases each). This CDR3 contains 16 residues. The germline gives CDR1 SSHAT, CDR2 FNYEAQ (reference sequence). CDR3 bases: TGTGCTAGCAGCGCCGGGAGGACAGGAGGGGGGGAGACCCAGTACTTC. This sequence encodes CASSAGRTGGGETQYF.

In its sample, this clone is medium-sized. V gene TRBV6-2 or TRBV6-3 combines with J gene TRBJ2-5; 8 nucleotides match TRBD1. CDR3 length: 15 residues. Trimming took 2 bases from V and 2 from J; bases not matched to a gene: 4. Looked up from germline, CDR1 is MNHEY and CDR2 is SVGEGT. As DNA, the CDR3 is TGTGCCAGCAGTTACCAGGGGGCGTTACAAGAGACCCAGTACTTC. Protein product: CASSYQGALQETQYF.

The J gene is TRBJ2-2, the V gene TRBV11-2, with 8 bases that match TRBD1. The CDR3 has 15 amino acids. V shed 1 base, J shed 3 bases, and the junction held 1 base outside the gene matches. Germline V gene data show CDR1 as SGHAT and CDR2 as FQNNGV. The DNA of the CDR3 is TGTGCCAGCAGCTTAGGACAGGGGTACACCGGGGAGCTGTTTTTT. Translated: CASSLGQGYTGELFF.

CDR3 in amino acids: CASSFSGHGEQYF. The CDR3 DNA sequence: TGTGCCAGCAGTTTCTCGGGACATGGAGAGCAGTACTTC. This rearrangement joins TRBV27 to TRBJ2-7; D perhaps matches TRBD1 (6 bases). Trimming cost V 3 bases and J 7 bases, with 13 bases left between them. From germline, CDR1 is MNHEY and CDR2 SMNVEV (reference sequence). This CDR3 is 13 amino acids long.

The chain has TRBV10-3 and TRBJ2-1; unclear D gene. CDR3 size: 13 residues. Trimming stripped 6 bases from V and 5 bases from J, with 11 bases between. Germline CDR1 and CDR2: ENHRY and SYGVKD. CDR3 amino acids: CAIRLPSDNEQFF. Written as DNA, the CDR3 is TGTGCCATCAGACTGCCGTCGGACAATGAGCAGTTCTTC.

The chain links TRBV27 to TRBJ2-3; 9 bases agree with TRBD1. The ends lost 3 bases at V and 4 bases at J; junction bases unmatched: 8. This CDR3 has 16 residues. Germline CDR1 is MNHEY and CDR2 is SMNVEV (reference sequence). DNA for the CDR3: TGTGCCAGCAGTTTCCTGGACAGGGGAGTTTCAGATACGCAGTATTTT. This codes for CASSFLDRGVSDTQYF.

V gene TRBV9 combines with J gene TRBJ2-5; D remains unclear. V was cut by 0 bases and J by 5 bases, with 8 bases left in between. The CDR3 totals 13 residues. Per germline, CDR1 SGDLS and CDR2 YYNGEE. CDR3 in amino acids: CASSVDYLETQYF. CDR3 DNA sequence: TGTGCCAGCAGCGTAGATTATCTGGAGACCCAGTACTTC.

The V and J genes are TRBV12-3 or TRBV12-4 and TRBJ1-3; D gene ambiguous. Trimming took off 7 bases at V and 3 bases at J, with 10 bases between the two ends. This CDR3 comprises 13 residues. In nucleotides, the CDR3 is TGTGCCAGCACACGGGGTAGTGGAAACACCATATATTTT. Protein: CASTRGSGNTIYF.

V and J are TRBV10-2 and TRBJ2-7, with D unresolved. V dropped 3 bases and J dropped 5 bases, with 20 bases sitting between them. This CDR3 has 16 residues. Germline-derived CDR1 and CDR2 are WSHSY and SAAADI. The CDR3: CASSERATGRTHEQYF. DNA for the CDR3: TGCGCCAGCAGTGAAAGGGCGACCGGGCGTACCCACGAGCAGTACTTC.

The chain joins TRBV29-1 to TRBJ1-2; no clear D. In germline, CDR1 is SQVTM, CDR2 ANQGSEA. V lost 1 base and J lost 3, with 9 bases in between. The CDR3 contains 13 residues. The CDR3 sequence is CSVEAGMDYGYTF. The CDR3 nucleotides are TGCAGCGTTGAAGCCGGGATGGACTATGGCTACACCTTC.

V and J are TRBV28 and TRBJ2-7, with D perhaps TRBD2 (6 bases). The CDR3 has 12 amino acids. Germline lookup yields CDR1 MDHEN and CDR2 SYDVKM. Deletions cut 3 bases from V and 5 bases from J, with 8 bases between. Here the CDR3 reads CASSFWGDEQYF. The CDR3 bases are TGTGCCAGCAGTTTCTGGGGGGACGAGCAGTACTTC.

CDR3 coding DNA: TGTGCCAGCAGCTTAATTTTATCGGCGGGGGGGAACAATGAGCAGTTCTTC. Its translation: CASSLILSAGGNNEQFF. The chain couples TRBV7-2 to TRBJ2-1; 9 nucleotides match TRBD2. Unmatched junction bases numbered 10, after V lost 2 bases and J lost 5 bases. Germline assignment: CDR1 SGHTA and CDR2 FQGNSA. This CDR3 comprises 17 residues.

The V and J genes are TRBV2 and TRBJ2-1; TRBD2 aligns across 8 bases. The trim removed 2 bases at V and 10 bases at J, leaving 4 bases unmatched. CDR1 is SNHLY and CDR2 is FYNNEI in the germline V gene. This CDR3 is built from 13 residues. The CDR3 loop is CASSEMLAGEQFF. The DNA for the CDR3 is TGTGCCAGCAGTGAAATGTTAGCGGGGGAGCAGTTCTTC.

The chain links TRBV2 to TRBJ2-3; D is possibly TRBD2 (5 bases). Germline-derived CDR1 and CDR2 are SNHLY and FYNNEI. V was trimmed by 11 bases and J by 2 bases, leaving 20 bases between them. This CDR3 region has 15 residues. As DNA, the CDR3 is TGTGCCTCTCAGCAATTGAGGGCCCCCACAGATACGCAGTATTTT. This codes for CASQQLRAPTDTQYF.

The rearrangement uses TRBV3-1 (or the pseudogene TRBV3-2) and TRBJ1-2; tentatively, D is TRBD1 (5 bases). The CDR3 consists of 13 residues. Per the germline V gene, CDR1 is LGHDT and CDR2 is YNNKEL (reference sequence). V gave up 4 bases and J gave up 8 bases, with 14 bases separating them. This CDR3 reads CASSRDSPGGYTF. The CDR3 nucleotides are TGTGCCAGCAGCCGGGACTCGCCTGGCGGCTACACCTTC.